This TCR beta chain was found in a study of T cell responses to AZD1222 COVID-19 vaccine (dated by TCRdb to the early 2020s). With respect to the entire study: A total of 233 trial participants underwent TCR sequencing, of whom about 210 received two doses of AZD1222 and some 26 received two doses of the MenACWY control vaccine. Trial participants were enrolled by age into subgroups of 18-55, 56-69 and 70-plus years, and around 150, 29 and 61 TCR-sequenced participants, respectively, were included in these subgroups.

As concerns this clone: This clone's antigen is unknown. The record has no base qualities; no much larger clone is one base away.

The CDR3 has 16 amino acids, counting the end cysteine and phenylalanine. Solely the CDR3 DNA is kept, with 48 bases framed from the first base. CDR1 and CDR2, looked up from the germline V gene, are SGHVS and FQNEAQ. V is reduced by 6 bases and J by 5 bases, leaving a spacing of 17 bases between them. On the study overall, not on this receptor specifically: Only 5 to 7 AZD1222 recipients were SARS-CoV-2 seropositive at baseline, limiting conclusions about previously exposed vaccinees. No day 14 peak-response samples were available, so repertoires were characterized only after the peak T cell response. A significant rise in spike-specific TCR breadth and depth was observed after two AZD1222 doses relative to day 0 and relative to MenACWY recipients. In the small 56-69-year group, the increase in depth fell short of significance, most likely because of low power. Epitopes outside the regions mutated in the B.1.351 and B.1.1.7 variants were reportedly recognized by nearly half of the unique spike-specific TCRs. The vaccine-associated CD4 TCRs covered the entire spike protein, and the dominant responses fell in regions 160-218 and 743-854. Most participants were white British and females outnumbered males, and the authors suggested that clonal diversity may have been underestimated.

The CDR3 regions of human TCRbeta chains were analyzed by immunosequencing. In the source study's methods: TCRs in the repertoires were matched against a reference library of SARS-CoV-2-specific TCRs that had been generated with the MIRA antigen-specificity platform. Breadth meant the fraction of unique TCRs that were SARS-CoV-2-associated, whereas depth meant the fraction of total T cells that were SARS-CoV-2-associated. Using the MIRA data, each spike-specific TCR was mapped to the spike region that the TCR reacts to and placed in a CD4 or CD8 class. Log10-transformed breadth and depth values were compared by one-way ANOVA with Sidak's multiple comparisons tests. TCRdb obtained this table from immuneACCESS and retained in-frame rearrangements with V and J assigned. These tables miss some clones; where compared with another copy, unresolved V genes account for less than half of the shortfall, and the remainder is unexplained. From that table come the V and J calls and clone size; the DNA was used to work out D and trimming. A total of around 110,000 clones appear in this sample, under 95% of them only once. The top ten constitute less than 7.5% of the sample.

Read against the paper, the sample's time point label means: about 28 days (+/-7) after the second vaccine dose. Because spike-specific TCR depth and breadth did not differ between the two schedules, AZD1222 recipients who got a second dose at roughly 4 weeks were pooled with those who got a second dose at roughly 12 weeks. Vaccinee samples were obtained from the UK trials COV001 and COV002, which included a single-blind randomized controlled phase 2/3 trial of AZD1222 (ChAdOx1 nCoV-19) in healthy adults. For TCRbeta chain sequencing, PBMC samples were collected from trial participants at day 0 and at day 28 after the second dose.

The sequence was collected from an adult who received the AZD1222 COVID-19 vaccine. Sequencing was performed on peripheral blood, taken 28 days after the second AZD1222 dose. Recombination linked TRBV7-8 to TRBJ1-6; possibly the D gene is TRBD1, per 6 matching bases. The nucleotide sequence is TGTGCCAGCAGTCCGAGGGGGGGGGCGGATAATTCACCCCTCCACTTT. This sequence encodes CASSPRGGADNSPLHF.